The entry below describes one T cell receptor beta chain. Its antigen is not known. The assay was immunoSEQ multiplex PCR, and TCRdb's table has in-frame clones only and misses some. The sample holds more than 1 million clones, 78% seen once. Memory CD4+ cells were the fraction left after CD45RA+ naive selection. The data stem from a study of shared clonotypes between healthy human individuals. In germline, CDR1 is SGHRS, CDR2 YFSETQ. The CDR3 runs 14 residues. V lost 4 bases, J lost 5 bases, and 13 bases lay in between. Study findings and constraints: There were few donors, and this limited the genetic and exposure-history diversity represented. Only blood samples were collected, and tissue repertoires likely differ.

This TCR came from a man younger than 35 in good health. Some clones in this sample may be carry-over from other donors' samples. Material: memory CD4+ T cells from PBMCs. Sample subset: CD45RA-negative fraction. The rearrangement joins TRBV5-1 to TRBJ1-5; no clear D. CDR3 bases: TGCGCCAGCAGCCCGTCATCCCCCCATCAGCCCCAGCATTTT. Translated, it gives CASSPSSPHQPQHF.